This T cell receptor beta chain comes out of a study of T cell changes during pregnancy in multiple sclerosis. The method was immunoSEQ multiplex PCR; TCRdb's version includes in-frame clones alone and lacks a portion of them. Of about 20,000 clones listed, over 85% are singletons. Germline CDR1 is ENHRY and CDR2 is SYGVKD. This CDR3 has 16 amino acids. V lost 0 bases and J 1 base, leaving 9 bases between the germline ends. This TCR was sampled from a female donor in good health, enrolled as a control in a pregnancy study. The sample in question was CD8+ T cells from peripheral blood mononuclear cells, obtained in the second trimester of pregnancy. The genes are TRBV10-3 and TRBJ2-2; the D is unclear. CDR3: CAISESRRENTGELFF. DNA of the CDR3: TGTGCCATCAGTGAGTCACGGAGAGAGAACACCGGGGAGCTGTTTTTT.